The text below deals with one T cell receptor (beta chain). This specimen comes from a study of blood T cell repertoires in COVID-19. Study details: Nucleic acid was either cDNA or gDNA, and it came from T cells, B-cell-depleted T cells, or PBMCs.

In the authors' methods: Amplification with reference gene primers provided the estimates of nucleated cell counts. TCRdb's table, derived via immunoSEQ multiplex PCR, lists solely in-frame clones and lacks some. V and J calls and clone size follow that table, whereas D and trimming were derived from the DNA. The table includes fewer than 350,000 clones, 85% detected once. Germline loops: CDR1 SEHNR, CDR2 FQNEAQ (reference sequence). The J segment lost 4 bases and the V segment lost 1 base, leaving 1 base of the junction unmatched. The CDR3 extends over 15 amino acids. The clonotype was recovered from a woman in her 50s who had recovered from COVID-19. The source material was PBMCs or T cells enriched from blood (not recorded which). The J gene is TRBJ2-2, the V gene TRBV7-9, with TRBD1 identical over 9 bases. CDR3 in amino acids: CASSLGQGGTGELFF. CDR3 coding DNA: TGTGCCAGCAGCTTAGGACAGGGGGGCACCGGGGAGCTGTTTTTT.